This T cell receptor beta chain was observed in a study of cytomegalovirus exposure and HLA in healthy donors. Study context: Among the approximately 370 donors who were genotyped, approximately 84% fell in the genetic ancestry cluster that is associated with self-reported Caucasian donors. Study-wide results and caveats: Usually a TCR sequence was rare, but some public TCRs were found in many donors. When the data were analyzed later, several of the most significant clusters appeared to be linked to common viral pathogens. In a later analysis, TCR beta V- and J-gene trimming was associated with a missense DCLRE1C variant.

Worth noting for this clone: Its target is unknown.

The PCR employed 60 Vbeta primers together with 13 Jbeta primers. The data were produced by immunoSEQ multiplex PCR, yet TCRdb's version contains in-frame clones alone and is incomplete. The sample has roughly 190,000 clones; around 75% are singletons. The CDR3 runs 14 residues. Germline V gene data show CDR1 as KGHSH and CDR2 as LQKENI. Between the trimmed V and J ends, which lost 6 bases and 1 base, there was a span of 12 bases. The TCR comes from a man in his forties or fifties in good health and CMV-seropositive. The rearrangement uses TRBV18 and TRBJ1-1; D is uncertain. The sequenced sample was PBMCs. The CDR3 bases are TGTGCCAGCTCGCCCTCCCTGAGGAACACTGAAGCTTTCTTT. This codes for CASSPSLRNTEAFF.